This is a list of T cell receptor beta chains from one sample in a study of blood T cells in healthy people across ages. TCRdb processed the 5' RACE reads anew with MiXCR; each CDR3 protein has one entry. Of around 1.1 million distinct CDR3 sequences detected, under 40% appear once; the ten largest clones hold about 12%. The sequenced sample was blood. These receptor sequences come from a man aged 18 to 30 in good health. Each CDR3 is given with its conserved first and last residue. D genes are given only for firm matches. Part of the rows lack a size; the others show once, few, many or a class for expanded clones.

J: TRBJ1-1
length: 15
D: TRBD1
size: NA
V: TRBV10-3
CDR3: CAVQPGTGMNTEAFF
DNA: TGTGCCGTACAACCCGGGACAGGGATGAACACTGAAGCTTTCTTT

J: TRBJ2-5
length: 13
D: NA
size: few
V: TRBV4-1
CDR3: CASSRTGNNEQYF
DNA: TGCGCCAGCAGCCGAACCGGCAACAATGAGCAGTACTTC

J: TRBJ2-1
length: 14
D: NA
size: few
V: TRBV12-3/TRBV12-4
CDR3: CASSSWGARDEQFF
DNA: TGTGCCAGCAGTTCTTGGGGGGCTAGGGATGAGCAGTTCTTC

J: TRBJ1-2
length: 13
D: NA
size: NA
V: TRBV29-1
CDR3: CSVEENGVYGYTF
DNA: TGCAGCGTTGAAGAAAACGGAGTTTATGGCTACACCTTC

J: TRBJ2-7
length: 14
D: TRBD1
size: NA
V: TRBV7-2
CDR3: CASSVGTALYEQYF
DNA: TGTGCCAGCAGCGTTGGGACAGCCCTCTACGAGCAGTACTTC

J: TRBJ1-5
length: 16
D: NA
size: NA
V: TRBV24-1
CDR3: CATSEHRVGSNQPQHF
DNA: TGTGCCACCAGTGAACACAGGGTTGGTAGCAATCAGCCCCAGCATTTT

J: TRBJ2-5
length: 15
D: TRBD2
size: NA
V: TRBV4-2
CDR3: CASSQRLAEQETQYF
DNA: TGTGCCAGCAGCCAACGACTAGCGGAACAAGAGACCCAGTACTTC

J: TRBJ1-2
length: 16
D: NA
size: NA
V: TRBV20-1
CDR3: CSARETGGHQTYGYTF
DNA: TGCAGTGCTAGAGAAACAGGAGGGCATCAAACGTATGGCTACACCTTC

J: TRBJ2-3
length: 17
D: NA
size: few
V: TRBV20-1
CDR3: CSARGPEWAESTDTQYF
DNA: TGCAGTGCTAGAGGCCCTGAATGGGCGGAATCCACAGATACGCAGTATTTT

J: TRBJ1-1
length: 14
D: TRBD1
size: few
V: TRBV20-1
CDR3: CSARDRVGFAEAFF
DNA: TGCAGTGCTAGGGACAGGGTGGGTTTCGCTGAAGCTTTCTTT

J: TRBJ1-1
length: 11
D: NA
size: NA
V: TRBV7-2
CDR3: CASSLRCEAFF
DNA: TGTGCCAGCAGCTTACGGTGTGAAGCTTTCTTT

J: TRBJ2-5
length: 15
D: NA
size: NA
V: TRBV5-1
CDR3: CASSSTMGRQETQYF
DNA: TGCGCCAGCAGCTCAACTATGGGACGTCAAGAGACCCAGTACTTC

J: TRBJ1-2
length: 14
D: NA
size: few
V: TRBV20-1
CDR3: CSARPERIGGGYTF
DNA: TGCAGTGCTAGACCTGAGCGGATAGGCGGTGGCTACACCTTC

J: TRBJ1-5
length: 15
D: NA
size: NA
V: TRBV20-1
CDR3: CSARDPGPSNQPQHF
DNA: TGCAGTGCTAGAGACCCCGGGCCCAGCAATCAGCCCCAGCATTTT

J: TRBJ1-1
length: 13
D: NA
size: NA
V: TRBV7-6
CDR3: CASGRGARTEAFF
DNA: TGTGCCAGCGGCCGGGGGGCGCGCACTGAAGCTTTCTTT

J: TRBJ2-1
length: 12
D: NA
size: many
V: TRBV3-1
CDR3: CASRNEQNEQFF
DNA: TGTGCCAGCAGAAATGAACAGAATGAGCAGTTCTTC

J: TRBJ2-4
length: 14
D: TRBD1
size: few
V: TRBV29-1
CDR3: CSGTGTGTEGIQYF
DNA: TGCAGCGGCACCGGGACAGGGACTGAAGGCATTCAGTACTTC

J: TRBJ1-2
length: 15
D: NA
size: NA
V: TRBV20-1
CDR3: CSARGGNSGAAGYTF
DNA: TGCAGTGCTAGAGGGGGGAACTCAGGGGCCGCGGGCTACACCTTC

J: TRBJ1-1
length: 15
D: NA
size: once
V: TRBV15
CDR3: CATSRDRADPLGAFF
DNA: TGTGCCACCAGCAGAGATCGGGCAGATCCATTGGGTGCTTTCTTT

J: TRBJ2-1
length: 16
D: TRBD2
size: NA
V: TRBV5-1
CDR3: CASLQTSGVSYNEQFF
DNA: TGCGCCAGCCTCCAGACTAGCGGGGTTTCCTACAATGAGCAGTTCTTC

J: TRBJ1-5
length: 13
D: NA
size: NA
V: TRBV12-3/TRBV12-4
CDR3: CASTKSRNQPQHF
DNA: TGTGCCAGCACCAAATCTCGCAATCAGCCCCAGCATTTT

J: TRBJ2-3
length: 14
D: NA
size: NA
V: TRBV6-5
CDR3: CASSIEMGTDTQYF
DNA: TGTGCCAGCAGCATAGAGATGGGCACAGATACGCAGTATTTT

J: TRBJ2-3
length: 16
D: TRBD1
size: NA
V: TRBV9
CDR3: CASSVFGGQGTDTQYF
DNA: TGTGCCAGCAGCGTCTTTGGGGGACAGGGTACAGATACGCAGTATTTT

J: TRBJ1-1
length: 16
D: TRBD1
size: NA
V: TRBV25-1
CDR3: CASRAPGTGGLTEAFF
DNA: TGTGCCAGCAGGGCCCCCGGGACAGGGGGCCTCACTGAAGCTTTCTTT

J: TRBJ2-3
length: 14
D: NA
size: NA
V: TRBV28
CDR3: CASSVRRSTDTQYF
DNA: TGTGCCAGCAGTGTCCGACGGAGCACAGATACGCAGTATTTT

J: TRBJ2-6
length: 14
D: NA
size: many
V: TRBV28
CDR3: CASSLPSGANVLTF
DNA: TGTGCCAGCAGTTTACCCTCTGGGGCCAACGTCCTGACTTTC

J: TRBJ1-2
length: 13
D: NA
size: few
V: TRBV12-3/TRBV12-4
CDR3: CASSPTQGNGYTF
DNA: TGTGCCAGCAGTCCCACGCAGGGTAATGGCTACACCTTC

J: TRBJ2-1
length: 14
D: NA
size: NA
V: TRBV9
CDR3: CASSVRSRAYEQFF
DNA: TGTGCCAGCAGCGTAAGATCCAGGGCATATGAGCAGTTCTTC

J: TRBJ1-2
length: 14
D: NA
size: few
V: TRBV6-5
CDR3: CASSYIGGIGGYTF
DNA: TGTGCCAGCAGTTACATCGGGGGTATTGGGGGCTACACCTTC

J: TRBJ2-1
length: 17
D: NA
size: NA
V: TRBV14
CDR3: CASSQDSGPLSYNEQFF
DNA: TGTGCCAGCAGCCAAGACTCGGGTCCACTTTCCTACAATGAGCAGTTCTTC

J: TRBJ1-2
length: 15
D: NA
size: many
V: TRBV7-9
CDR3: CASSSNDLRIYGYTF
DNA: TGTGCCAGCAGCTCAAATGACCTCCGGATTTATGGCTACACCTTC

J: TRBJ2-1
length: 15
D: TRBD1
size: NA
V: TRBV29-1
CDR3: CSVEDGTGNLNEQFF
DNA: TGCAGCGTTGAGGACGGGACAGGAAACCTCAATGAGCAGTTCTTC

J: TRBJ1-2
length: 15
D: NA
size: NA
V: TRBV6-2/TRBV6-3
CDR3: CASSFRALRGYGYTF
DNA: TGTGCCAGCAGTTTCAGGGCCTTACGGGGCTATGGCTACACCTTC

J: TRBJ2-1
length: 17
D: TRBD2
size: NA
V: TRBV11-2
CDR3: CASSLVAGRSSYNEQFF
DNA: TGTGCCAGCAGCTTAGTAGCGGGGAGGAGCTCCTACAATGAGCAGTTCTTC

J: TRBJ1-5
length: 15
D: TRBD1
size: NA
V: TRBV9
CDR3: CASSEQGDSNQPQHF
DNA: TGTGCCAGCAGCGAACAGGGGGATAGCAATCAGCCCCAGCATTTT

J: TRBJ2-5
length: 14
D: NA
size: NA
V: TRBV7-2
CDR3: CASSIVAAEETQYF
DNA: TGTGCCAGTAGTATAGTGGCAGCGGAAGAGACCCAGTACTTC

J: TRBJ2-1
length: 16
D: NA
size: few
V: TRBV4-3
CDR3: CASSQGFRSSYNEQFF
DNA: TGCGCCAGCAGCCAAGGGTTCAGAAGCTCCTACAATGAGCAGTTCTTC

J: TRBJ1-2
length: 13
D: NA
size: few
V: TRBV20-1
CDR3: CSAGEDSNYGYTF
DNA: TGCAGTGCCGGCGAGGACAGCAACTATGGCTACACCTTC

J: TRBJ2-5
length: 17
D: TRBD1
size: few
V: TRBV5-1
CDR3: CASSSRTKTGGSETQYF
DNA: TGCGCCAGCAGCTCTCGGACCAAGACAGGGGGTTCGGAGACCCAGTACTTC

J: TRBJ1-2
length: 15
D: TRBD1
size: NA
V: TRBV12-3/TRBV12-4
CDR3: CASSSRQGPRGGYTF
DNA: TGTGCCAGCAGTTCTCGACAGGGGCCGCGGGGTGGCTACACCTTC

J: TRBJ1-1
length: 14
D: NA
size: few
V: TRBV19
CDR3: CASSISRGVTEAFF
DNA: TGTGCCAGTAGTATCAGCAGGGGAGTGACTGAAGCTTTCTTT

J: TRBJ2-1
length: 13
D: TRBD1
size: few
V: TRBV27
CDR3: CASSSGTGFEQFF
DNA: TGTGCCAGCAGTTCCGGGACAGGGTTTGAGCAGTTCTTC

J: TRBJ2-5
length: 13
D: NA
size: few
V: TRBV7-2
CDR3: CASSLSPPEEQYF
DNA: TGTGCCAGCAGCTTAAGCCCCCCCGAAGAGCAGTACTTC

J: TRBJ2-1
length: 16
D: TRBD2
size: NA
V: TRBV7-6
CDR3: CASSLGASGANNEQFF
DNA: TGTGCCAGCAGCTTAGGGGCTAGCGGGGCTAACAATGAGCAGTTCTTC

J: TRBJ2-1
length: 16
D: NA
size: NA
V: TRBV11-2
CDR3: CASSLRCGHRQETQFF
DNA: TGTGCCAGCAGCTTAAGATGTGGACACCGCCAAGAGACCCAGTTCTTC

J: TRBJ2-1
length: 12
D: NA
size: few
V: TRBV27
CDR3: CASIGGYNEQFF
DNA: TGTGCCAGCATTGGAGGGTACAATGAGCAGTTCTTC

J: TRBJ1-5
length: 12
D: NA
size: few
V: TRBV20-1
CDR3: CSARDQDQPQHF
DNA: TGCAGTGCTAGAGACCAAGATCAGCCCCAGCATTTT

J: TRBJ1-4
length: 13
D: NA
size: NA
V: TRBV6-2/TRBV6-3
CDR3: CASSQGGQEKLFF
DNA: TGTGCCAGCAGCCAGGGCGGTCAAGAAAAACTGTTTTTT

J: TRBJ2-7
length: 14
D: TRBD2
size: once
V: TRBV20-1
CDR3: CSARSGGLIGEQYF
DNA: TGCAGTGCTAGGTCGGGGGGGCTCATCGGCGAGCAGTACTTC

J: TRBJ1-6
length: 13
D: NA
size: many
V: TRBV12-3/TRBV12-4
CDR3: CASSLVPNSPLHF
DNA: TGTGCCAGCAGTTTAGTACCCAATTCACCCCTCCACTTT

J: TRBJ1-2
length: 14
D: TRBD1
size: NA
V: TRBV6-2/TRBV6-3
CDR3: CASRPGQGAVGYTF
DNA: TGTGCCAGCAGGCCAGGACAGGGGGCAGTCGGCTACACCTTC